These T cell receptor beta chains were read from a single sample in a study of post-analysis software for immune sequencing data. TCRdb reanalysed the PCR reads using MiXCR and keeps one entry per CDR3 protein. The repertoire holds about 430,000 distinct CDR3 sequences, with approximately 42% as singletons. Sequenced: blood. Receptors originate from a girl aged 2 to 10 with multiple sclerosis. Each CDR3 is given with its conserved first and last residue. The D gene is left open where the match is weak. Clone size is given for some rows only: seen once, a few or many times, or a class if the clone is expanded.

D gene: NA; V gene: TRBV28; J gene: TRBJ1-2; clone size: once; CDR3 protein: CASSLGPGWTNYGYTF; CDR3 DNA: TGTGCTAGCAGTTTAGGGCCGGGTTGGACTAACTATGGCTACACCTTC
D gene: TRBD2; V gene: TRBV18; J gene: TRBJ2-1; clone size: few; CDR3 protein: CASRDNGLADYNEQFF; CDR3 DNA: TGTGCCAGCCGGGACAACGGACTAGCGGACTACAATGAGCAGTTCTTC
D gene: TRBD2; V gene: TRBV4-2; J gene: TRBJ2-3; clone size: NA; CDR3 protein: CASSQDLGLAPYTQYF; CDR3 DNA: TGTGCCAGCAGCCAAGATTTGGGACTAGCGCCCTATACGCAGTATTTT
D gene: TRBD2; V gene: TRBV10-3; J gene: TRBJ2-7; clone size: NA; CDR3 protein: CAIRLAGGYEQYF; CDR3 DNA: TGTGCCATCAGGCTAGCGGGGGGCTACGAGCAGTACTTC
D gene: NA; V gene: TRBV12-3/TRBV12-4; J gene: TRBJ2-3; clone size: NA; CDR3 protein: CASRSGSTDTQYF; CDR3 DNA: TGTGCCAGCAGAAGCGGTAGCACAGATACGCAGTATTTT
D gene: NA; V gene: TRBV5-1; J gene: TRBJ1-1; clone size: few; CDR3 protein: CASSPAGGYTEAFF; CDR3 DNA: TGCGCCAGCAGCCCTGCTGGGGGATACACTGAAGCTTTCTTT
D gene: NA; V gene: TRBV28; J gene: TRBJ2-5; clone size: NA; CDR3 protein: CASSPRLPILGRQETQYF; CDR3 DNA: TGTGCCAGCAGTCCCCGTCTCCCCATCCTGGGACGACAAGAGACCCAGTACTTC
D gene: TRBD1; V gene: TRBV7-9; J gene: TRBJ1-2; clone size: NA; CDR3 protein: CASSLAKMGQPNYGYTF; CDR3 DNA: TGTGCCAGCAGCTTAGCGAAAATGGGACAGCCAAACTATGGCTACACCTTC
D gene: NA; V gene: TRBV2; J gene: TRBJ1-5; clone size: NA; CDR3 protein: CASSRDRTNQPQHF; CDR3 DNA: TGTGCCAGCAGTAGGGACCGCACCAATCAGCCCCAGCATTTT
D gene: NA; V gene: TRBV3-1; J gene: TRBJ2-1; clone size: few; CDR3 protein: CASSQGARDHEQFF; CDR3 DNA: TGTGCCAGCAGCCAAGGGGCCAGGGACCATGAGCAGTTCTTC
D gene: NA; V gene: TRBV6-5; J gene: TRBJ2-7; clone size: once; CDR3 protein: CASSRASSSYNEQYF; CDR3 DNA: TGTGCCAGCAGTCGCGCTTCGAGCTCCTACAATGAGCAGTACTTC
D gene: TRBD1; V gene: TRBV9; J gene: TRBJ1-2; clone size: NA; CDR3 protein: CASSVVQGALVTF; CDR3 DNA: TGTGCCAGCAGCGTAGTCCAGGGGGCGTTAGTCACCTTC
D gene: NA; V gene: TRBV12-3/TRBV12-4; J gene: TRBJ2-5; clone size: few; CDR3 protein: CASSSGVTQYF; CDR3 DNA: TGTGCCAGCTCCTCGGGCGTGACCCAGTACTTC
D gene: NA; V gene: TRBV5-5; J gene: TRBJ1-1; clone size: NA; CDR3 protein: CASSLGYRQVGEAFF; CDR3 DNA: TGTGCCAGCAGCTTGGGTTATCGGCAGGTGGGGGAGGCTTTCTTT
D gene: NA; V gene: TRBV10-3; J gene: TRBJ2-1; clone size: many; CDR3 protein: CAISPGGNEQFF; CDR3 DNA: TGTGCCATCAGTCCAGGGGGGAATGAGCAGTTCTTC
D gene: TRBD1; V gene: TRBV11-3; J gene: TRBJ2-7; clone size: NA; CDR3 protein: CASSTGTGRGSYEQYF; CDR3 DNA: TGTGCCAGCAGCACCGGGACAGGGAGAGGCTCCTACGAGCAGTACTTC
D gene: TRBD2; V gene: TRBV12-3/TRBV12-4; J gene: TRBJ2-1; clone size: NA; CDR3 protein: CASNVAGGAYNEQFF; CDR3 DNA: TGTGCCAGCAACGTAGCGGGAGGGGCATACAATGAGCAGTTCTTC
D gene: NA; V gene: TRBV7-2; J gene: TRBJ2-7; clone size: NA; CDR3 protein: CASTSGPSSYEQYF; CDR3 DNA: TGTGCCAGCACGTCGGGTCCATCCTCCTACGAGCAGTACTTC
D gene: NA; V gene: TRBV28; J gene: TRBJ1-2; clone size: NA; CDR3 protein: CASVVEGREGYTF; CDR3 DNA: TGTGCCAGCGTGGTTGAGGGGCGCGAAGGCTACACCTTC
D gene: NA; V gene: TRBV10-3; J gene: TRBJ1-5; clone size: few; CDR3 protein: CAISESVQPQHF; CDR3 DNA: TGTGCCATCAGTGAGTCGGTTCAGCCCCAGCATTTT
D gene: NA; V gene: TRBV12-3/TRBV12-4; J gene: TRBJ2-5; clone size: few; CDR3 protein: CASSFFGQETQYF; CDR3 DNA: TGTGCCAGCAGTTTCTTCGGGCAAGAGACCCAGTACTTC
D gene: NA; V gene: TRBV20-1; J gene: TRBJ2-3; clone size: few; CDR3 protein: CSATREIRTDTQYF; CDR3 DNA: TGCAGTGCAACCCGGGAGATACGCACAGATACGCAGTATTTT
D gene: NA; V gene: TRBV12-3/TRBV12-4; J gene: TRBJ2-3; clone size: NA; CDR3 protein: CASRDFTGVGTDTQYF; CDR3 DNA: TGTGCCAGCAGAGACTTTACGGGGGTGGGCACAGATACGCAGTATTTT
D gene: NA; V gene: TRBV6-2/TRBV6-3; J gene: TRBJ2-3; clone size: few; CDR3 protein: CASSDGGVGPQTDTQYF; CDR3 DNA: TGTGCCAGCAGTGACGGAGGGGTGGGACCCCAGACAGATACGCAGTATTTT
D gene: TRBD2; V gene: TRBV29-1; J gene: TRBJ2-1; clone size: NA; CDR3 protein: CNVGLVAGGSGSYNEQFF; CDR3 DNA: TGCAACGTTGGACTGGTAGCGGGGGGCTCCGGGTCCTACAATGAGCAGTTCTTC
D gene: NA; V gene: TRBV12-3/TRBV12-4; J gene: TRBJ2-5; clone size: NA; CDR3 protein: CASSLMGETQYF; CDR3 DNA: TGTGCCAGCAGTTTAATGGGGGAGACCCAGTACTTC
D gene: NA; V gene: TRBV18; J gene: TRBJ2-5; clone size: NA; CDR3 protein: CASSPKVMETQYF; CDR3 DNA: TGTGCCAGCTCACCGAAAGTTATGGAGACCCAGTACTTC
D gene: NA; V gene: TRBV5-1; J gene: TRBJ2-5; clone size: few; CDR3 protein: CASSLLPGAQETQYF; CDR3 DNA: TGCGCCAGCAGCTTGCTCCCAGGGGCCCAAGAGACCCAGTACTTC
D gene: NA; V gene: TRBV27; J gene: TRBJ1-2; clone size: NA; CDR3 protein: CASSFRGGGGYTF; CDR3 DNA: TGTGCCAGCAGTTTTCGAGGGGGAGGAGGCTACACCTTC
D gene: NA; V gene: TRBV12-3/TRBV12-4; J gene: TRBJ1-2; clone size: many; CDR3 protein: CASSLGRGGRGYTF; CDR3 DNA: TGTGCCAGCAGTTTAGGCCGGGGGGGAAGGGGCTACACCTTC
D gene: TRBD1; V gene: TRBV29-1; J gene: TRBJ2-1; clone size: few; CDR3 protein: CSVEDSGQGAYNEQFF; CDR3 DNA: TGCAGCGTTGAAGATAGCGGACAGGGGGCATACAATGAGCAGTTCTTC
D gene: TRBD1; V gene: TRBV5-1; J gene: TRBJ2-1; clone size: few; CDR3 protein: CASSSGQGAIINEQFF; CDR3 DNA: TGCGCCAGCAGCTCCGGGCAGGGGGCGATCATAAATGAGCAGTTCTTC
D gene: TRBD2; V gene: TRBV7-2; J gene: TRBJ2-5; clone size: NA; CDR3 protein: CASSFGTSGSPQYF; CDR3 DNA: TGTGCCAGCAGCTTTGGGACTAGCGGGAGCCCCCAGTACTTC
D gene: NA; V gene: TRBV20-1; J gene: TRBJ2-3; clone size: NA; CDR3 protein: CSARFPGSTDTQYF; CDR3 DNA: TGCAGTGCTAGATTCCCAGGTAGCACAGATACGCAGTATTTT
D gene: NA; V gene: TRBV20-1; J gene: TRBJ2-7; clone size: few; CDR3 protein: CSAPSPGEEQYF; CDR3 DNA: TGCAGTGCGCCCTCCCCGGGAGAGGAGCAGTACTTC
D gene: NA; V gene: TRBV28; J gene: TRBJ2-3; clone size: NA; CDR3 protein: CASSPQKRQDTDTQYF; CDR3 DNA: TGTGCCAGCAGTCCTCAAAAGAGACAGGACACAGATACGCAGTATTTT
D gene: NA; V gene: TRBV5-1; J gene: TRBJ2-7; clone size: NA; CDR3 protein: CASSLWFYGAYEQYF; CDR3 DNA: TGCGCCAGCAGCCTGTGGTTCTACGGAGCCTACGAGCAGTACTTC